This paragraph covers one TCR beta chain sequence. Antigen unknown. This entry belongs to a study of cytomegalovirus exposure and HLA in healthy donors. V dropped 5 bases and J dropped 5 bases, with 18 bases sitting between them. This CDR3 has 15 amino acids. The germline CDR1 and CDR2 sequences are SGHRS and YFSETQ. Study observations and caveats: Presence/absence comparisons presumed near-even sequencing depth among donors.

The PCR was carried out with 60 Vbeta primers and 13 Jbeta primers. Here immunoSEQ multiplex PCR was the method, and the copy in TCRdb shows in-frame clones only, minus some. This sample yields roughly 190,000 clones, of which 75% to 85% are seen a single time; around 0.8% belongs to the top ten. The chain employs TRBV5-1 and TRBJ2-3; possible D gene TRBD1, 6 bases. The sequence came from a woman under 30 in good health and CMV-seronegative. The source material was PBMCs. CDR3 region: CASRNLGQGRDTQYF. The DNA for the CDR3 is TGCGCCAGCAGAAATTTGGGGCAGGGGCGAGATACGCAGTATTTT.